This paragraph reports one T cell receptor (beta chain). Its antigen target is currently unknown. Within one base of it there is no much larger clone, and no base qualities were kept. Sequencing used an Illumina HiSeq 1500. TCRdb applied fastp at Q25 and MiXCR to the public reads, then kept only in-frame beta chains. CDR3 protein duplicates are merged, each entry listing the most common genes and DNA. This sample lists about 180,000 distinct CDR3 sequences; under 15% were detected once. The ten largest clones represent 25% to 30% of the sample. The data stem from a study of T cell repertoires in cytomegalovirus infection (dated by TCRdb to between 2018 and 2021). Turning to the overall study: Because public TCR beta signatures pointed to carriage of CMV infection together with the matching HLA type, the HLA type of each donor mattered for the analysis. What the research found in general, with its limitations: In both this cohort and an independent roughly 400-donor cohort, the cumulative frequency of public TCR beta family members distinguished carriers of CMV infection plus the relevant HLA type. The ex vivo response was dominated by HLA-C-restricted CMV-specific TCR beta clonotypes, and the single most frequent clonotype in two of eight donors was supplied by these HLA-C-restricted clonotypes.

CDR1 and CDR2, per the germline V gene, are MDHEN and SYDVKM. CDR3 length: 14 amino acids, cysteine to phenylalanine. This entry keeps only the CDR3 DNA: 42 bases, framed from base 1. Trimming accounts for 8 bases at V and 3 bases at J, while the number of junction bases matched to no gene is 6. The source of this sequence is a human donor in good health (CMV status not recorded). Some clones in this sample may be carry-over from other donors' samples. Sequences were obtained from PBMCs. The rearrangement combines TRBV28 with TRBJ2-5; 10 central bases correspond to TRBD2. The DNA sequence is as follows: TGTGCCAGCGAAGGTAGCGGGGGGAAAGAGACCCAGTACTTC. The encoded protein is CASEGSGGKETQYF.